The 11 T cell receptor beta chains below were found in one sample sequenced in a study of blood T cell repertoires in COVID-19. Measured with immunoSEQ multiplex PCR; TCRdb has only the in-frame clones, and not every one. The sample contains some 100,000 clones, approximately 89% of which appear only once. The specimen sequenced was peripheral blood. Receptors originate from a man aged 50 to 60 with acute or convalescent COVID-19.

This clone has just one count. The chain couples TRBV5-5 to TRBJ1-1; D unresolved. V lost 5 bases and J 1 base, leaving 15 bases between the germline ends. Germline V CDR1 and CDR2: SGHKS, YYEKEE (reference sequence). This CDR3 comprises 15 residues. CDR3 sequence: CASSYNVQENTEAFF. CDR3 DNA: TGTGCCAGCAGTTATAATGTCCAGGAGAACACTGAAGCTTTCTTT.

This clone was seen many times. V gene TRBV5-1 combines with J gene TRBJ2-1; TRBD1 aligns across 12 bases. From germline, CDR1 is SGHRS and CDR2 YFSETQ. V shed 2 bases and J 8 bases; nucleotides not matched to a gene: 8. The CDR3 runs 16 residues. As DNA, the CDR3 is TGCGCCAGCAGCTTTAATGCCGGGACAGGGGGCCATGAGCAGTTCTTC. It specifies CASSFNAGTGGHEQFF.

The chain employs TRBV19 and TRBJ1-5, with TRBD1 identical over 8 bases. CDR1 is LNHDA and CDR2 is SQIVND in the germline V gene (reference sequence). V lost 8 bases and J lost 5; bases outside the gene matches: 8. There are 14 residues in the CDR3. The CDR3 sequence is CASSLDRADQPQHF. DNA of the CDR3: TGTGCCAGTTCTCTGGACAGGGCGGATCAGCCCCAGCATTTT.

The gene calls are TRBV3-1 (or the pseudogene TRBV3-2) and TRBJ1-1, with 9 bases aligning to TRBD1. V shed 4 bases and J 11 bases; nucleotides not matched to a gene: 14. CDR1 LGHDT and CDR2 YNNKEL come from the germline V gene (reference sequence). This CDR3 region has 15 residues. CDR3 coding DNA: TGTGCCAGCAGCCCGTGGGACAGGGTGAATACCGCGGCTTTCTTT. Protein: CASSPWDRVNTAAFF.

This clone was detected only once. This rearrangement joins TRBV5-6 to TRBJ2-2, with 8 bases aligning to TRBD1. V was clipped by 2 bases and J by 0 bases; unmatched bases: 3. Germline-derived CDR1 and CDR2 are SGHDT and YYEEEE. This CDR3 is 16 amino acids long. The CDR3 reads CASSFQGAPNTGELFF. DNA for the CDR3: TGTGCCAGCAGCTTCCAGGGGGCCCCGAACACCGGGGAGCTGTTTTTT.

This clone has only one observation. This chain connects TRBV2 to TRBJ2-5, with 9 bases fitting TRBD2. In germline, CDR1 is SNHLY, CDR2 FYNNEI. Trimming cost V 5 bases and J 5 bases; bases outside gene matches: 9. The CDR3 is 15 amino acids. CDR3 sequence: CASSRPSGMGETQYF. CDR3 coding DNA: TGTGCCAGCAGTCGACCTAGCGGGATGGGGGAGACCCAGTACTTC.

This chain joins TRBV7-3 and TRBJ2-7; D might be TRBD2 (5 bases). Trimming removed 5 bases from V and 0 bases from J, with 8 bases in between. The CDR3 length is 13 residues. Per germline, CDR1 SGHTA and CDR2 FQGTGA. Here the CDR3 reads CASSIGLSYEQYF. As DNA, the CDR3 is TGTGCCAGCAGCATCGGACTCTCCTACGAGCAGTACTTC.

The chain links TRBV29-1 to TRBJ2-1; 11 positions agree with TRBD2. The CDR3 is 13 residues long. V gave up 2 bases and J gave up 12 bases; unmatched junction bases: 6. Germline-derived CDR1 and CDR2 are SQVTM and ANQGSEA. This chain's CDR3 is CSVEQTSGVVQFF. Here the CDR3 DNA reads TGCAGCGTTGAACAGACTAGCGGGGTCGTGCAGTTCTTC.

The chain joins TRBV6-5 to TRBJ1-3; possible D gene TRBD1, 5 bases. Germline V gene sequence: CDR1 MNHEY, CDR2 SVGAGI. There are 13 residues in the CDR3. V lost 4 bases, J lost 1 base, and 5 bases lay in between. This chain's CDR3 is CASSSGSGNTIYF. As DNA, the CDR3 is TGTGCCAGCAGTTCAGGGTCTGGAAACACCATATATTTT.

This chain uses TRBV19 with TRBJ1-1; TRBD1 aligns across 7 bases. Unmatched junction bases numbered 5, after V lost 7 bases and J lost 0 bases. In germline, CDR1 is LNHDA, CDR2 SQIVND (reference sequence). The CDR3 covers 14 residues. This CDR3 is CASIGGTVNTEAFF. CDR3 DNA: TGTGCCAGTATAGGGGGGACAGTGAACACTGAAGCTTTCTTT.

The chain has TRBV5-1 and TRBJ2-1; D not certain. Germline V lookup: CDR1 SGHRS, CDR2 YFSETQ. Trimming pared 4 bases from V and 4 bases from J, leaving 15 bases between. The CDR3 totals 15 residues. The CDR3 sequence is CASSPREASYNEQFF. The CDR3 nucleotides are TGCGCCAGCAGCCCCCGTGAGGCCTCTTACAATGAGCAGTTCTTC.